The clone carrying this TCR beta chain was picked up many times. Its antigen is not identified. Disease duration was under 3 months in the ophthalmopathy patients, who also had a Clinical Activity Score of at least 3 and a NOSPECS grade of at least 4. These data originate in a study of T cells in Graves' hyperthyroidism and ophthalmopathy. Study-level points and caveats: Prediction of ophthalmopathy progression came a median 6.5 months pre-onset.

RNA transcripts were the template for amplifying TCR beta CDR3 regions. The HTBI primer set was used in a first-round RT-PCR of the TCR CDR3. Via MiXCR, TCRdb re-called the multiplex PCR reads, giving one row per CDR3 protein. The sample comprises about 610,000 distinct CDR3 sequences, approximately 14% of which are singletons, and roughly 4.3% rests with the top ten. The sequenced material came from blood. The clonotype comes from a woman in her thirties or forties with Graves' ophthalmopathy.

The chain's CDR3 is CASTPDRDKGYTF. As DNA, the CDR3 is TGTGCCAGTACCCCGGACAGGGATAAAGGCTACACCTTC. The chain couples TRBV19 to TRBJ1-2; 8 bases are shared with TRBD1. V lost 7 bases and J lost 8; bases outside the gene matches: 9. The germline CDR1 and CDR2 sequences are LNHDA and SQIVND (reference sequence). CDR3 length equals 13 residues.